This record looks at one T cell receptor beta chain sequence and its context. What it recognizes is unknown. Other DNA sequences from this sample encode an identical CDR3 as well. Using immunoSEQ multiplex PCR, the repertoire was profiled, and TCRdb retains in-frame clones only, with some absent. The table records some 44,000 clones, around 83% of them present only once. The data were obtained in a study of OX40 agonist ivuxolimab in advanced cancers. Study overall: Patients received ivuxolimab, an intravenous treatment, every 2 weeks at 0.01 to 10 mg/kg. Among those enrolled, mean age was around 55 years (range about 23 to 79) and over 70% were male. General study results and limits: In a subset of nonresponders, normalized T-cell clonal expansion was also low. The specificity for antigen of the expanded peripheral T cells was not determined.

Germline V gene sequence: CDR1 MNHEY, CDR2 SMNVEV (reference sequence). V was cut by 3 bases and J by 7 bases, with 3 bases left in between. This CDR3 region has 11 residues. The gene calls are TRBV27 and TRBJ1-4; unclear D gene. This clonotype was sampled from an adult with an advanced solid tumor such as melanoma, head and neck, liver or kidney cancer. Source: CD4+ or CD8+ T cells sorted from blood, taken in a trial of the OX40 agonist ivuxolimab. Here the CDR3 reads CASSLGEKLFF. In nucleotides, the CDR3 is TGTGCCAGCAGTTTGGGTGAAAAACTGTTTTTT.